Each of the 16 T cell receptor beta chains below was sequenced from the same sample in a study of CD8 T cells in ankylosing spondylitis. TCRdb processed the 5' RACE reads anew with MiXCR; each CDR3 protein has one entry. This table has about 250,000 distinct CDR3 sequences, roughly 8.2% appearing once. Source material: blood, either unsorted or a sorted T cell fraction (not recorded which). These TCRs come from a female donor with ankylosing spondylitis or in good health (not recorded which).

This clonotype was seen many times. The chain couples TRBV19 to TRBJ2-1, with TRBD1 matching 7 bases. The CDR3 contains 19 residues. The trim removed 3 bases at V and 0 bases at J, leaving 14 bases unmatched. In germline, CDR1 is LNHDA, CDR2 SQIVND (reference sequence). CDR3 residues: CASSISTGREVSSYNEQFF. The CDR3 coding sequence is TGTGCCAGTAGTATCTCGACAGGGAGAGAAGTTAGCTCCTACAATGAGCAGTTCTTC.

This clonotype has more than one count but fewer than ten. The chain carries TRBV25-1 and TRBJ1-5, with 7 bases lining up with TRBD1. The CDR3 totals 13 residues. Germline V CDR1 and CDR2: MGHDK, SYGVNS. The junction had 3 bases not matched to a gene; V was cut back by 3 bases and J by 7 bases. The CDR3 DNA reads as TGTGCCAGCAGTGAGACAGGGAGGCAGCCCCAGCATTTT. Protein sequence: CASSETGRQPQHF.

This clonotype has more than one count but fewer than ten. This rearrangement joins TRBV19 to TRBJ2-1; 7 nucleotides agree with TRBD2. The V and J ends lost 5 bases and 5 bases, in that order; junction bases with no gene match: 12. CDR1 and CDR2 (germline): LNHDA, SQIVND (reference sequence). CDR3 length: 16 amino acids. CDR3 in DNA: TGTGCCAGTAGTCACACCGGGGGGACTATAGACAATGAGCAGTTCTTC. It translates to CASSHTGGTIDNEQFF. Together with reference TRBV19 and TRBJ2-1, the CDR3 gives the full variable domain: DGGITQSPKYLFRKEGQNVTLSCEQNLNHDAMYWYRQDPGQGLRLIYYSQIVNDFQKGDIAEGYSVSREKKESFPLTVTSAQKNPTAFYLCASSHTGGTIDNEQFFGPGTRLTVL.

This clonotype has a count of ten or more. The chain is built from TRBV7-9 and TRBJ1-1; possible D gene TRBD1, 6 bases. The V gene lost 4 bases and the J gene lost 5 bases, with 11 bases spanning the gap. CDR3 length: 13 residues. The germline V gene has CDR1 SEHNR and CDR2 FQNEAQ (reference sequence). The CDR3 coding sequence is TGTGCCAGCAGCTCCACGCAGGGGACTGAAGCTTTCTTT. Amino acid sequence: CASSSTQGTEAFF.

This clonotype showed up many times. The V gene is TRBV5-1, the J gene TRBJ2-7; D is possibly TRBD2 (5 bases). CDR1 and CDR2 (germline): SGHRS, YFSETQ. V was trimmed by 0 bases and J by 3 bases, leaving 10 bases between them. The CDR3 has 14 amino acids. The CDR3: CASSLAVGSYEQYF. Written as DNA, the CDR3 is TGCGCCAGCAGCTTGGCGGTAGGGAGCTACGAGCAGTACTTC.

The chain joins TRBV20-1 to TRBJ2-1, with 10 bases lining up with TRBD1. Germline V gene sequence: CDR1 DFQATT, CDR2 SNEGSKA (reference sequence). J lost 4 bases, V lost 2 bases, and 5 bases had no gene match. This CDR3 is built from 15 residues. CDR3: CSARRRDRGYNEQFF. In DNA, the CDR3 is TGCAGTGCTAGACGCAGGGACAGGGGTTACAATGAGCAGTTCTTC.

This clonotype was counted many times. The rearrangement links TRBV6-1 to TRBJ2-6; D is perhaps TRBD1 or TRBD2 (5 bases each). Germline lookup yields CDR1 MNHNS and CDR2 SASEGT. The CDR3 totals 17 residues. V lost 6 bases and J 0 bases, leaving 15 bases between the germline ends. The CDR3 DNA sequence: TGTGCCAGCAGACAACGGGACGGATTCTCTGGGGCCAACGTCCTGACTTTC. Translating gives CASRQRDGFSGANVLTF.

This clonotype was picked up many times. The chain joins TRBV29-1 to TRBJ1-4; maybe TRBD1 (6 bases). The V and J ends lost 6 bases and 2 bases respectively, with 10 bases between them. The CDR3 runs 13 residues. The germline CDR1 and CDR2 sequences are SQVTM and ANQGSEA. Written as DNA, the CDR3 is TGCAGCGTCACAGGGAACACTAATGAAAAACTGTTTTTT. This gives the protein CSVTGNTNEKLFF.

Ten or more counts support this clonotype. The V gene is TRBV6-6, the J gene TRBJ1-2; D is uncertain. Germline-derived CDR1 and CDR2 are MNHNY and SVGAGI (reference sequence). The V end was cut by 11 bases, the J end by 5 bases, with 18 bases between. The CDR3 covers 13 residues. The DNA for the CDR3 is TGTGCCGCCCCCGCCCCAACTGGGTATGGCTACACCTTC. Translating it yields CAAPAPTGYGYTF.

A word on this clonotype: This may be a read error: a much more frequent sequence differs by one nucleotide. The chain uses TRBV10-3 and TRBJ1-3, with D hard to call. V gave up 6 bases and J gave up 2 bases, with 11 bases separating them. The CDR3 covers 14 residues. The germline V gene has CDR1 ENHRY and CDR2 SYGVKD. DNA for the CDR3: TGTGCCATCAGGGAAGACTTCACTGGAAACACCATATATTTT. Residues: CAIREDFTGNTIYF.

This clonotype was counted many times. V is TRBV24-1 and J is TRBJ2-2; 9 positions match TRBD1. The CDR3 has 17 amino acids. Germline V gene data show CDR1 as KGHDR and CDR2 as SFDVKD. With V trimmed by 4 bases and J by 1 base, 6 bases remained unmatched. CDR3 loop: CATSEGQGALNTGELFF. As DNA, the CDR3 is TGTGCCACCAGTGAGGGACAGGGCGCCCTGAACACCGGGGAGCTGTTTTTT.

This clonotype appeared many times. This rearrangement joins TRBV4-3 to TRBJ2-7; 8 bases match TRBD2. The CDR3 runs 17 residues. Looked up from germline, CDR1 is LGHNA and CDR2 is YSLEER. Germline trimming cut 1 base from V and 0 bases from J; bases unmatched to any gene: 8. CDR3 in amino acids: CASSQGLSGTSSYEQYF. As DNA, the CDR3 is TGCGCCAGCAGCCAAGGCCTTAGCGGGACGAGCTCCTACGAGCAGTACTTC.

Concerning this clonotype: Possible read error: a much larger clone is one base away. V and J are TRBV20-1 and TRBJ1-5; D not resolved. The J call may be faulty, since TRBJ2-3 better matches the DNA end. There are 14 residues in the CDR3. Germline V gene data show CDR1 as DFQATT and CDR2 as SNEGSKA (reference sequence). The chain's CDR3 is CSASEAYSNQPQYF. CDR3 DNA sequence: TGCAGTGCTAGCGAGGCTTATAGCAATCAGCCCCAGTATTTT.

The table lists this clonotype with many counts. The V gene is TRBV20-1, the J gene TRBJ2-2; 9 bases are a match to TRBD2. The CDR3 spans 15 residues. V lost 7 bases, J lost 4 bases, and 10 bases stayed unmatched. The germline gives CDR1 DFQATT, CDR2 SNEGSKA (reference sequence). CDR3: CSVSGGTRGTGELFF. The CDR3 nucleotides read TGCAGTGTCAGCGGGGGGACCCGAGGCACCGGGGAGCTGTTTTTT.

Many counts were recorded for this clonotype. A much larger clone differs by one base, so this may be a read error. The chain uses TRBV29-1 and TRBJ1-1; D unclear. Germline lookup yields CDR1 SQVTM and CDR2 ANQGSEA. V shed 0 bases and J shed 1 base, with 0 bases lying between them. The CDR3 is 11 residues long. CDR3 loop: CSVEENTEAFF. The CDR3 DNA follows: TGCAGCGTTGAAGAGAACACTGAAGCTTTCTTT.

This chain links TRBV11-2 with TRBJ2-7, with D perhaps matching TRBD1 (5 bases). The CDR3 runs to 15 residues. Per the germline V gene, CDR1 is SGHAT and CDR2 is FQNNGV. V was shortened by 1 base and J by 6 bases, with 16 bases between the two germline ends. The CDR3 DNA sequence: TGTGCCAGCAGCTTAGTTGGACCGACAGTGGGCGAGCAGTACTTC. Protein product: CASSLVGPTVGEQYF.